This T cell receptor beta chain was found in a study of blood T cell repertoires in COVID-19. Overall study context: The United States, Italy and Spain supplied acute and convalescent COVID-19 samples. PBMCs, B-cell-depleted T cells, or T cells were the source of the cDNA or gDNA that made up the material.

In the authors' methods: Quantification of nucleated cells was approximated via reference gene primer amplification. Some clones are missing from TCRdb's copy, which holds only in-frame ones; the method was immunoSEQ multiplex PCR. V, J and clone size were drawn from that table, and D and trimming were deduced from the DNA. This table has 60,000 to 70,000 clones, about 80% appearing once. The sequence came from a woman aged 60 to 75 with acute or convalescent COVID-19. Sequences were obtained from peripheral blood.

CDR3 DNA sequence: TGTGCCAGCTCGACGGCCGGGGGCACTGAAGCTTTCTTT. It specifies CASSTAGGTEAFF. The rearrangement links TRBV2 to TRBJ1-1; D is possibly TRBD1 (5 bases). The CDR3 loop spans 13 amino acids. V lost 8 bases, J lost 4 bases, and 14 bases lay in between. From germline, CDR1 is SNHLY and CDR2 FYNNEI.